This TCR beta chain was obtained from a study of post-analysis software for immune sequencing data. Across the whole study: Relapsing-remitting, secondary progressive and progressive-relapsing multiple sclerosis were all included among the disease courses.

Whole-study results and caveats: Compared with controls, patients showed significantly lower normalized Chao1 diversity.

A note on this clonotype: Its antigen is not known.

cDNA libraries for TCR beta contained unique molecular identifiers. T cells, about 0.95 to 11 million of them, yielded roughly 550,000 cDNA molecules. One entry per CDR3 protein results from TCRdb running MiXCR on the PCR reads. The sample consists of roughly 730,000 distinct CDR3 sequences, about 27% of them appearing once. Sequenced: blood. The clonotype was recovered from a girl between 5 and 17 years old with multiple sclerosis.

The CDR3 reads CASRGSGQPSSYEQYF. CDR3 in DNA: TGTGCCAGCAGGGGTAGCGGGCAACCAAGCTCCTACGAGCAGTACTTC. The rearrangement links TRBV28 to TRBJ2-7; 7 positions match TRBD2. CDR3 length: 16 amino acids. J gave up 0 bases and V 6 bases, and 11 bases lay outside the gene matches. Per germline, CDR1 MDHEN and CDR2 SYDVKM.